This T cell receptor (beta chain) came from a study of blood T cell repertoires in COVID-19 (dated by TCRdb to the early 2020s). Regarding the study in general: Samples covering the acute and convalescent phases of COVID-19 were provided by collaborators in the United States, Italy and Spain. Nearly every sample came with metadata listing a de-identified subject ID, COVID-19 status, age in years and sex. The repertoires were released in a freely available public database intended as a resource for research on the immune response to SARS-CoV-2. The prospective study material was composed of cDNA or gDNA derived from T cells, B-cell-depleted T cells, or PBMCs. Where HLA class I and class II types were available, the types were taken from metadata supplied by the sample provider, not from assay-based typing. Samples came from the ongoing ImmuneRACE study (first 160 participants) plus 1,254 subjects from 6 global collaborators. Deeply sampled blood TCRbeta repertoires from subjects exposed to, actively infected with, or recovered from COVID-19 were included in the dataset. On the study overall, not on this receptor specifically: The amount of clinical and demographic metadata varied by source and participant and was provided uncurated.

The CDR3, from cysteine to phenylalanine, totals 14 residues. Here the CDR3 DNA is all that survives: 42 bases in frame from base 1. V and J lose 4 bases and 1 base, and a span of 11 bases separates them. Taken from the germline V gene (reference sequence), the CDR1 and CDR2 loops are SGHNT and YYREEE. With respect to this clone: Its antigen specificity is not known. Within one base of it there is no much larger clone, and no base qualities were kept.

TCRbeta CDR3 regions were amplified from genomic DNA using the immunoSEQ Assay, a bias-controlled multiplex PCR. From the authors' description of their analysis: Within the assay, amplification of reference gene primers was used to estimate how many nucleated cells each sample contained. To quantify the absolute abundance of each unique TCRbeta CDR3 rearrangement, sequence reads were collapsed and filtered. For each sample, productive Simpson clonality was calculated as the square root of Simpson's diversity index across productive rearrangements. TCRdb re-hosts the immuneACCESS table, in-frame sequences only. Its copies lack some clones; in the studies checked, an unresolved V gene accounts for under half of them, and the cause for the rest is not known. V and J calls and clone size come straight from that table; D and trimming were deduced from the DNA. Counted in this sample were 97,000 or so clones; just under 95% of them appeared once. The top ten clones comprise around 2% of the sample.

One collaborating source in Seattle enrolled patients while the patients were actively infected and followed the patients over time throughout the course of disease. The collaborating institutions used their own protocols to collect whole blood in K2EDTA tubes. For TCRbeta analysis, collaborators shipped samples in one of three forms: frozen whole blood, isolated PBMCs, or DNA extracted from either of those sample types. The rearrangement joined TRBV5-4 to TRBJ1-1; a tentative D call is TRBD1 (5 bases match). The TCR sequence derives from a woman between 50 and 59 years old with COVID-19, enrolled during active disease. The source material was peripheral blood. In nucleotides, the sequence is TGTGCCAGCAGCCCCTACCAGGGGAACACTGAAGCTTTCTTT. The translation is CASSPYQGNTEAFF.